This is a list of T cell receptor beta chains from one sample in a study of cytomegalovirus exposure and HLA in healthy donors. Some clones are missing from TCRdb's copy, which holds only in-frame ones; the method was immunoSEQ multiplex PCR. The sample yields about 31,000 clones, around 40% seen once. Sequenced input: PBMCs. The receptors originated from a woman in her 50s in good health and CMV-seronegative. CDR3s include the opening cysteine and the closing phenylalanine or tryptophan. D genes are given only for firm matches. Clone size is not always given. Where it is, it says once, few, many or a class for expanded clones.

cdr3_nt,cdr3_aa,v_call,j_call,clone_size,d_call
TGTGCCAGCAGTTACTCAACAGGGAGTGTGGCCTACGAGCAGTACTTC,CASSYSTGSVAYEQYF,TRBV6-5,TRBJ2-7,-,-
TGTGCCAGCAGGACAGGGGGTCTGTCCGATGGGGCCAACGTCCTGACTTTC,CASRTGGLSDGANVLTF,TRBV9,TRBJ2-6,few,TRBD1
TGTGCCAGCAGCCTAACAGGCGGCAACACTGAAGCTTTCTTT,CASSLTGGNTEAFF,TRBV9,TRBJ1-1,-,-
TGTGCCAGCAGCCCTCGACAGGGAGAGACCCAGTACTTC,CASSPRQGETQYF,TRBV7-6,TRBJ2-5,-,TRBD1
TGTGCCAGTAGAAAACAGGGGATAGGCAATCAGCCCCAGCATTTT,CASRKQGIGNQPQHF,TRBV19,TRBJ1-5,-,TRBD1
TGTGCCATCAGTGAGTCGAACGGGGGGCGCGACACCGGGGAGCTGTTTTTT,CAISESNGGRDTGELFF,TRBV10-3,TRBJ2-2,-,-
TGCGGCACGTCAGGTAGCGGGACCTCCGACGAGCAGTACTTC,CGTSGSGTSDEQYF,TRBV23-1,TRBJ2-7,once,TRBD2
TGTGCCTGGGGCCCCGGAGGGCCTAATGAAAAACTGTTTTTT,CAWGPGGPNEKLFF,TRBV30,TRBJ1-4,-,-
TGCAGCGTCCACCCCGGAGGGGGGGTCGGCGAGCAGTACTTC,CSVHPGGGVGEQYF,TRBV29-1,TRBJ2-7,-,-
TGTGCCGTTGGAGGGGGGGGCACAGATACGCAGTATTTT,CAVGGGGTDTQYF,TRBV10-3,TRBJ2-3,-,-
TGTGCCAGCAGCAGACAGGCCAACTATGGCTACACCTTC,CASSRQANYGYTF,TRBV28,TRBJ1-2,-,-
TGTGCCAGCAGCTTACCGCAGGGGGCTGGCTACACCTTC,CASSLPQGAGYTF,TRBV7-9,TRBJ1-2,-,TRBD1
TGTGCCAGCAGCCCTAGCAGGGGTGAGGGCTACACCTTC,CASSPSRGEGYTF,TRBV11-2,TRBJ1-2,-,-
TGTGCCAGCAGTCACACACCCAAGTCGGGGGAAAAACTGTTTTTT,CASSHTPKSGEKLFF,TRBV11-2,TRBJ1-4,-,-
TGCGCCAGCAGGGAGGAATCTTATGGCACAGATACGCAGTATTTT,CASREESYGTDTQYF,TRBV5-1,TRBJ2-3,few,-
TGTGCCAGCAGCCAAGTGGGGGGGCTGGGGGCTTTCTTT,CASSQVGGLGAFF,TRBV14,TRBJ1-1,-,-
TGTGCCAGCAGGGAAGACAGGGGTGGGGCTCATTTT,CASREDRGGAHF,TRBV2,TRBJ1-5,few,TRBD1
TGTGCCAGCAGAACCACCCGGGGGTTCCGTGAAAAACTGTTTTTT,CASRTTRGFREKLFF,TRBV6-5,TRBJ1-4,-,-